This TCR beta chain is from a study of T cells in localized non-small cell lung cancer. Study findings and constraints: Measurement of T cell clonality placed uninvolved adjacent lung highest, above the level in tumor. Detection in adjacent lung was observed for a median 57 of the top 100 tumor clones.

V gave up 7 bases and J gave up 5 bases, with 17 bases separating them. From germline, CDR1 is LNHDA and CDR2 SQIVND (reference sequence). This CDR3 contains 14 residues. With respect to this clone: Its target is unknown.

Some clones are missing from TCRdb's copy, which holds only in-frame ones; the method was immunoSEQ multiplex PCR. The sample carries around 36,000 clones, about 85% recorded once. Sequencing used PBMCs, obtained before any cancer treatment. The TCR comes from a woman between 35 and 70 years old with stage II squamous cell lung carcinoma. This chain links TRBV19 with TRBJ2-5; D remains unclear. CDR3 loop: CASMTQVGGETQYF. DNA of the CDR3: TGTGCCAGTATGACGCAAGTGGGTGGGGAGACCCAGTACTTC.